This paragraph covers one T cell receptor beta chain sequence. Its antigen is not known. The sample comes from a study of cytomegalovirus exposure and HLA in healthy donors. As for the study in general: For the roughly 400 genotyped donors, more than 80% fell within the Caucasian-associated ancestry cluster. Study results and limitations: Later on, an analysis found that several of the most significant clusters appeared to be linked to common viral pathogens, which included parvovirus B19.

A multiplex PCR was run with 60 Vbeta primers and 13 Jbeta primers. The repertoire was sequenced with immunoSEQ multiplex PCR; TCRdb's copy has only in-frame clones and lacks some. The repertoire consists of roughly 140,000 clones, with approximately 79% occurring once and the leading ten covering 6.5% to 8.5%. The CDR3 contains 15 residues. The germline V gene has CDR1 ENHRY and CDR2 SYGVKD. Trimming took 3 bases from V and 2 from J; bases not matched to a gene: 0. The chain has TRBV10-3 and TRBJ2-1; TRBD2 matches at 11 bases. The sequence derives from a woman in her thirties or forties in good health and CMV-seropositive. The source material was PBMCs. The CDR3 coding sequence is TGTGCCATCAGTGATAGCGGGGGGGCCTACAATGAGCAGTTCTTC. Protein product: CAISDSGGAYNEQFF.